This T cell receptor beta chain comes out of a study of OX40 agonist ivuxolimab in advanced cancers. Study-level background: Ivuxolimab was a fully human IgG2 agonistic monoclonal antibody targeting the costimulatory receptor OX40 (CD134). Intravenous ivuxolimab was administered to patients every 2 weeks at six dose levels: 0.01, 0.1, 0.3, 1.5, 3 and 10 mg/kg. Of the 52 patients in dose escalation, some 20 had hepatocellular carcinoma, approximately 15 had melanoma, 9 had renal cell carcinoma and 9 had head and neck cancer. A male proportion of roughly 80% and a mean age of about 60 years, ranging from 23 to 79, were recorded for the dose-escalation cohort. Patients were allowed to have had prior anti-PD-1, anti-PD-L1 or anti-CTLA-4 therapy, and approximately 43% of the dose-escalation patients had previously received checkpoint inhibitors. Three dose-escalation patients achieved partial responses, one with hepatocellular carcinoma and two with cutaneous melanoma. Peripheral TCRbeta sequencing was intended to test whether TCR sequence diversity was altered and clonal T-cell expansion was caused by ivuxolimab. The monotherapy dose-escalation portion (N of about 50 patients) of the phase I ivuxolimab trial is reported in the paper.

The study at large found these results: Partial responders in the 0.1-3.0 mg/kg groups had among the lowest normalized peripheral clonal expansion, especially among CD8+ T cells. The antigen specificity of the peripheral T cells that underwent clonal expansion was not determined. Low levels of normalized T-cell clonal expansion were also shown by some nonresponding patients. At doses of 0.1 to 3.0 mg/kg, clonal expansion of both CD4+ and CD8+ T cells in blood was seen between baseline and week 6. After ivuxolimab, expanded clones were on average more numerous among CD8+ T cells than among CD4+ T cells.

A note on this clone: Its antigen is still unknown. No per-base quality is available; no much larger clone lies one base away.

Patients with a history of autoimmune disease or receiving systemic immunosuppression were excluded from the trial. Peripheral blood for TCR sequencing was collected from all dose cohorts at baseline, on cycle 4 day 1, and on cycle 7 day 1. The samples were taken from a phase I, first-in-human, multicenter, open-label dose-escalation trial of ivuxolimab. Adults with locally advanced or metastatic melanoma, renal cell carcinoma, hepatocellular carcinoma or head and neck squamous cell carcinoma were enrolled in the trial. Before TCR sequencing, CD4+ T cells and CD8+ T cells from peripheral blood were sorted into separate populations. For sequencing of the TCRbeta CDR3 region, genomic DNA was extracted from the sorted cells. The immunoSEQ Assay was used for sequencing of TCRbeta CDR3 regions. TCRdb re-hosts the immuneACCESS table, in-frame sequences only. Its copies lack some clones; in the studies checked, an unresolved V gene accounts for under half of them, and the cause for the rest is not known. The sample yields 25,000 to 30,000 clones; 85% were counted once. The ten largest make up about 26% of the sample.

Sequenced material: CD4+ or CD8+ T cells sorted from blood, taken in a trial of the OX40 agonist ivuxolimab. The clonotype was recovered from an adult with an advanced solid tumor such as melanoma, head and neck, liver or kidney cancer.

In nucleotide form, the sequence is TGTGCCTCCCAGGACTTGAGCTCCTACGAGCAGTACTTC. This encodes CASQDLSSYEQYF. The chain joins TRBV10-3 to TRBJ2-7; 5 matching bases give a weak D call of TRBD2. The germline V gene provides CDR1 ENHRY and CDR2 SYGVKD. V loses 11 bases, J loses 0 bases, and the germline ends lie 14 bases apart. Counted from cysteine to phenylalanine, this CDR3 has 13 amino acids. This entry keeps only the CDR3 DNA: 39 bases, framed from base 1.